This T cell receptor beta chain derives from a study of control samples from healthy donors and cancer patients. The CDR3 has 16 residues. J gave up 4 bases and V 2 bases, and 6 bases lay outside the gene matches. The germline gives CDR1 SGHRS, CDR2 YFSETQ. Sequencing was performed with immunoSEQ multiplex PCR; in TCRdb, only in-frame clones are kept and a portion is missing. The sample comprises over 150,000 clones, more than 85% of which are singletons, and around 2.2% rests with the top ten. V is TRBV5-1 and J is TRBJ2-3, with 11 bases aligning to TRBD2. This receptor was identified in a woman in her thirties or forties in good health. The source material was blood. In DNA form, the CDR3 reads TGCGCCAGCAGCTTTAATAGCGGGGGGGCTGCAGATACGCAGTATTTT. Residues: CASSFNSGGAADTQYF.